The T cell receptor (beta chain) under discussion was sequenced for a study of beta chain features in type 1 diabetes. Study at large: All of the samples together had roughly 98 million sorted cells examined.

Stem cell-like memory, regulatory, central memory and naive CD4+ cells were sorted via CD45RO/CCR7/CD25/CD127/CD95/CD27. Expressed TCRB transcripts were sequenced, since all the RNA that had been isolated was reverse transcribed. Sequencing used immunoSEQ multiplex PCR; TCRdb keeps in-frame clones, though not all of them. The sample carries about 620,000 clones, 15% to 19% recorded once. The CDR3 consists of 12 residues. The germline V gene encodes CDR1 SGHRS and CDR2 YFSETQ. The V gene lost 4 bases and the J gene lost 7 bases, with 9 bases spanning the gap. Note on this clone: Its matching antigen is unknown.

The study's findings and limits: Diminished insertions and augmented deletions at VDJ junctions characterized type 1 diabetes patients.

Sample: naive CD4+ T cells from blood. The chain recombines TRBV5-1 with TRBJ2-1; D is unresolved. This clonotype was obtained from a man younger than 35 in good health. The CDR3 bases are TGCGCCAGCAGCGAACAGTTAAATGAGCAGTTCTTC. Amino acids: CASSEQLNEQFF.